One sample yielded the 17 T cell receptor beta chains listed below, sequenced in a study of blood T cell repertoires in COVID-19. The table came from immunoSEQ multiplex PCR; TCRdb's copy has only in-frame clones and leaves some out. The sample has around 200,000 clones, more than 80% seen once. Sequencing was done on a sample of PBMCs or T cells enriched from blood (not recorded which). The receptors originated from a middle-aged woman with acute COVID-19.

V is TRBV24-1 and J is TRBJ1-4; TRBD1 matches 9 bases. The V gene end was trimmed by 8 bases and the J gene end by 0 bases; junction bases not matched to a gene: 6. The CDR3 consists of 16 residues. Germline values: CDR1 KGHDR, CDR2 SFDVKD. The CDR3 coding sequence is TGTGCCACCACTAGGGGACAGGGAACAACTAATGAAAAACTGTTTTTT. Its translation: CATTRGQGTTNEKLFF.

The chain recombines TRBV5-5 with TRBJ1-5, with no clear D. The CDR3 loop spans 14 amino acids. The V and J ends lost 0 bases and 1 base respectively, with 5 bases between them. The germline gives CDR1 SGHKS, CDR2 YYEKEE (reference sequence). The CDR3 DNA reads TGTGCCAGCAGCTTGGCCGGGAGCAATCAGCCCCAGCATTTT. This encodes CASSLAGSNQPQHF.

The DNA for the CDR3 is TGTGCCATCAGTGTTGTGGCGGGCAATCAGCCCCAGCATTTT. Protein sequence: CAISVVAGNQPQHF. The chain carries TRBV10-3 and TRBJ1-5; unclear D gene. Germline V gene sequence: CDR1 ENHRY, CDR2 SYGVKD. There are 14 residues in the CDR3. V was clipped by 4 bases and J by 2 bases, with 9 bases between them.

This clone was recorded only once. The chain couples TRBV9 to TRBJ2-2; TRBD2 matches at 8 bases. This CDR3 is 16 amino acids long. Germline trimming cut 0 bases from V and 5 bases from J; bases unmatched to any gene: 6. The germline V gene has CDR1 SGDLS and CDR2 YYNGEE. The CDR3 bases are TGTGCCAGCAGCGTAGTAACGGGGGGGCCGACCGGGGAGCTGTTTTTT. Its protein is CASSVVTGGPTGELFF.

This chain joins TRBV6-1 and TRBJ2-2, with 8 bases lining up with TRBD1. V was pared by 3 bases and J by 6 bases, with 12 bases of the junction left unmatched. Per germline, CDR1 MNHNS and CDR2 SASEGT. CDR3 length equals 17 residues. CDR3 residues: CASSDKSARQGPGELFF. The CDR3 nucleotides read TGTGCCAGCAGTGACAAATCCGCCAGACAGGGGCCCGGGGAGCTGTTTTTT.

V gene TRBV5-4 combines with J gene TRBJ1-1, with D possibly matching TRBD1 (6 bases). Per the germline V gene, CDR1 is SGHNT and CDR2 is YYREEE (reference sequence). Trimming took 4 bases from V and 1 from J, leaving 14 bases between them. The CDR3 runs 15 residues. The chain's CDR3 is CASSPGGTPNTEAFF. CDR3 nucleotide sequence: TGTGCCAGCAGCCCCGGGGGGACACCGAACACTGAAGCTTTCTTT.

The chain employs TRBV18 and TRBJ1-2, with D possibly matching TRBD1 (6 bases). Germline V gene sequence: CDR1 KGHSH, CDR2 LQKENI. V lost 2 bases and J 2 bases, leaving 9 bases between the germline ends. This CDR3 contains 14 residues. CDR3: CASSPNRENYGYTF. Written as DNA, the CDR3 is TGTGCCAGCTCACCAAACAGGGAGAACTATGGCTACACCTTC.

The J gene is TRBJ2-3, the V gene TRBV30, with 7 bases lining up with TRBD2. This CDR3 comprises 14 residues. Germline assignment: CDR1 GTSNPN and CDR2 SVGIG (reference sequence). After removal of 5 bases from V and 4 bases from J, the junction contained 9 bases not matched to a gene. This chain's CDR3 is CAWGGGGLADTQYF. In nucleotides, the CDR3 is TGTGCCTGGGGCGGGGGTGGCCTGGCAGATACGCAGTATTTT.

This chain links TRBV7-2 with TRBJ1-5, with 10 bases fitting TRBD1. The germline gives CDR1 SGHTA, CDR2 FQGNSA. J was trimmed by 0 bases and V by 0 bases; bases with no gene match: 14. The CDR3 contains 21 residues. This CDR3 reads CASSLAMIGTGAQYSNQPQHF. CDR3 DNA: TGTGCCAGCAGCTTAGCGATGATTGGGACAGGGGCACAATATAGCAATCAGCCCCAGCATTTT.

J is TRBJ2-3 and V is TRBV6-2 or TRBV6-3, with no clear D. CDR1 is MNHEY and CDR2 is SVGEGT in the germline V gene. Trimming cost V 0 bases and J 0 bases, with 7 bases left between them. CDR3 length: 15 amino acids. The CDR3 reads CASSYSADSTDTQYF. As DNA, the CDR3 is TGTGCCAGCAGTTACTCTGCGGATAGCACAGATACGCAGTATTTT.

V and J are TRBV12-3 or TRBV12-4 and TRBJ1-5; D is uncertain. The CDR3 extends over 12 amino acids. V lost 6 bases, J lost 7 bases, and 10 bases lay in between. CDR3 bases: TGTGCCAGCAGCCCGGTCCGCCAGCCCCAGCATTTT. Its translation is CASSPVRQPQHF.

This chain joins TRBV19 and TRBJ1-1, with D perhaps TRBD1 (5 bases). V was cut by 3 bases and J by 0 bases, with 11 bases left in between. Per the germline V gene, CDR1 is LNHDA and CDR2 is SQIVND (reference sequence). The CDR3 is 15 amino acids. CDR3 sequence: CASSIEARVNTEAFF. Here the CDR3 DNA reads TGTGCCAGTAGTATTGAGGCCAGGGTGAACACTGAAGCTTTCTTT. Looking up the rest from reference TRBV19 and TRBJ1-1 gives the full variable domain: DGGITQSPKYLFRKEGQNVTLSCEQNLNHDAMYWYRQDPGQGLRLIYYSQIVNDFQKGDIAEGYSVSREKKESFPLTVTSAQKNPTAFYLCASSIEARVNTEAFFGQGTRLTVV.

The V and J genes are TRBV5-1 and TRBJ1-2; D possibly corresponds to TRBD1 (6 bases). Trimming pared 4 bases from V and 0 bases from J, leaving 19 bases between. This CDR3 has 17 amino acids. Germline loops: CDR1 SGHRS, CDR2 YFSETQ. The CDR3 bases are TGCGCCAGCAGCCTGCTACCAGGGGACGCTACTAACTATGGCTACACCTTC. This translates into CASSLLPGDATNYGYTF. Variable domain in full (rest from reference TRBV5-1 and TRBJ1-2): KAGVTQTPRYLIKTRGQQVTLSCSPISGHRSVSWYQQTPGQGLQFLFEYFSETQRNKGNFPGRFSGRQFSNSRSEMNVSTLELGDSALYLCASSLLPGDATNYGYTFGSGTRLTVV.

The CDR3 bases are TGTGCCAGCAGCCTTAGCGGGGGGGTGGATGAGCAGTTCTTC. Its translation is CASSLSGGVDEQFF. The chain has TRBV6-5 and TRBJ2-1; the match to TRBD2 covers 11 bases. Germline V lookup: CDR1 MNHEY, CDR2 SVGAGI. The trim removed 6 bases at V and 8 bases at J, leaving 6 bases unmatched. The CDR3 extends over 14 amino acids.

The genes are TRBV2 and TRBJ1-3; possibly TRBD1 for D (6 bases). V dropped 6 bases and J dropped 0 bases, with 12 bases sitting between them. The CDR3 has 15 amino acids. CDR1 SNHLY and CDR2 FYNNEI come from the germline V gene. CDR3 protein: CASRTQGSSGNTIYF. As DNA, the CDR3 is TGTGCCAGCAGAACCCAGGGGAGCTCTGGAAACACCATATATTTT.

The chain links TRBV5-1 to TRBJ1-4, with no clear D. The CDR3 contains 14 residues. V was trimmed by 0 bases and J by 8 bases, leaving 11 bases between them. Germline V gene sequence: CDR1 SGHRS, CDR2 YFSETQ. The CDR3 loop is CASSLDGSGEKLFF. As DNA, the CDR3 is TGCGCCAGCAGCTTGGATGGTTCTGGCGAAAAACTGTTTTTT.

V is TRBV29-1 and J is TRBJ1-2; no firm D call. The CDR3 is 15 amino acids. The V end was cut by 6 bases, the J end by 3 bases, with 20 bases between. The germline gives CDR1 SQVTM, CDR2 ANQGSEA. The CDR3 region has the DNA TGCAGCGTCCGTTCCCCAGGTCGCCCGGACTATGGCTACACCTTC. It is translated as CSVRSPGRPDYGYTF.